This is a list of T cell receptor beta chains from one sample in a study of sequential checkpoint blockade in melanoma. The protocol was immunoSEQ multiplex PCR, while the TCRdb copy is restricted to in-frame clones and leaves out a portion. The repertoire holds about 29,000 clones, with approximately 80% as singletons. The sample in question was CD8+ T cells sorted from blood (inferred from file names), obtained from a patient given nivolumab and ipilimumab in sequence. Source of these receptors: a human donor with melanoma. Each CDR3 is given with its conserved first and last residue. The D gene is left open where the match is weak. Expanded clones get a size class; other rows say once, few or many, or leave the size out.

TRBD2 | . | TRBJ2-1 | TRBV9 | TGTGCCAGCAGCGTAGTACTAGCGGGGGACAACAATGAGCAGTTCTTC | CASSVVLAGDNNEQFF
. | few | TRBJ2-3 | TRBV4-2 | TGTGCCAGCAGCCAAGATCCTAGCAGTGGTGCAGATACGCAGTATTTT | CASSQDPSSGADTQYF
. | . | TRBJ2-7 | TRBV5-6 | TGTGCCAGCAGCTTGATCCGGGACATCGCTTACGAGCAGTACTTC | CASSLIRDIAYEQYF
. | once | TRBJ1-5 | TRBV6-5 | TGTGCCAGCTCAGGACAGCACAATCAGCCCCAGCATTTT | CASSGQHNQPQHF
TRBD1 | once | TRBJ1-1 | TRBV29-1 | TGCAGCGTTGAAGTGGAACCCGGGACAGGGGAAAGAGCTTTCTTT | CSVEVEPGTGERAFF
TRBD1 | . | TRBJ2-7 | TRBV7-2 | TGTGCCAGCAGCTCTCCGGGACAGACCTACGAGCAGTACTTC | CASSSPGQTYEQYF
. | once | TRBJ2-7 | TRBV5-8 | TGTGCCAGCAGCTTGAACAGAATCTACGAGCAGTACTTC | CASSLNRIYEQYF
. | . | TRBJ1-2 | TRBV5-1 | TGCGCCAGCAGCTACGGGGAGGACTATGGCTACACCTTC | CASSYGEDYGYTF
TRBD2 | . | TRBJ2-7 | TRBV10-3 | TGTGCCATCAGTGAGTCATTAGGGCGTCCGAGACTAGCGGGGGTCTACGAGCAGTACTTC | CAISESLGRPRLAGVYEQYF
. | . | TRBJ2-5 | TRBV6-6 | TGTGCCAGCAGTTACCCAGAGACGGGGGAGACCCAGTACTTC | CASSYPETGETQYF
. | once | TRBJ2-1 | TRBV5-1 | TGCGCCAGCAGCGGGGGACTTTCGGGCAATGAGCAGTTCTTC | CASSGGLSGNEQFF
. | . | TRBJ2-2 | TRBV6-5 | TGTGCCAGCAGTGCAGGCGGGGAGCTGTTTTTT | CASSAGGELFF
TRBD2 | . | TRBJ2-3 | TRBV5-5 | TGTGCCAGCAGCTTGTCCGGGGGGGCAGATACGCAGTATTTT | CASSLSGGADTQYF
. | . | TRBJ1-3 | TRBV28 | TGTGCCAGCAGCCCCGGAGTCTCTGGAAACACCATATATTTT | CASSPGVSGNTIYF
TRBD2 | . | TRBJ2-7 | TRBV19 | TGTGCCAGTAGTAGGACTAGCGGAACCTACGAGCAGTACTTC | CASSRTSGTYEQYF
. | . | TRBJ2-7 | TRBV2 | TGTGCCAGCACCCCGGACAGTTCGACCTACGAGCAGTACTTC | CASTPDSSTYEQYF
TRBD2 | medium-sized | TRBJ2-7 | TRBV19 | TGTGCCAGTAGATTACGGGGAACTAGCGGGGGCTACGAGCAGTACTTC | CASRLRGTSGGYEQYF
TRBD1 | . | TRBJ1-2 | TRBV27 | TGTGCCAGCAGTTTATCGTGGGGACAGGGAGATGGCTACACCTTC | CASSLSWGQGDGYTF
. | few | TRBJ2-7 | TRBV9 | TGTGCCAGCAGTCCCAATCCCTACGAGCAGTACTTC | CASSPNPYEQYF
. | few | TRBJ1-1 | TRBV7-8 | TGTGCCAGCAGCGCACAGCCGAACACTGAAGCTTTCTTT | CASSAQPNTEAFF
. | . | TRBJ2-7 | TRBV7-8 | TGTGCCAGCAGCTGGGGGCCGGGCCCCTACGAGCAGTACTTC | CASSWGPGPYEQYF
TRBD2 | . | TRBJ2-1 | TRBV29-1 | TGCAGCGCATTGGGGGGGAGAAATGAGCAGTTCTTC | CSALGGRNEQFF
TRBD1 | . | TRBJ2-1 | TRBV7-3 | TGTGCCAGCAGCCCATCACAGGGGGGTGAGCAGTTCTTC | CASSPSQGGEQFF
TRBD1 | . | TRBJ2-1 | TRBV5-1 | TGCGCCACCCAGACCGGGACAGATCGGTTCTTC | CATQTGTDRFF
. | few | TRBJ1-2 | TRBV28 | TGTGCCAGCAGGGACCCGGAGGTGGAAGGCTACACCTTC | CASRDPEVEGYTF
TRBD2 | . | TRBJ2-7 | TRBV19 | TGTGCCAGTAGTGTTGGGCCGGGGGGGTACGAGCAGTACTTC | CASSVGPGGYEQYF
. | . | TRBJ2-1 | TRBV4-2 | TGTGCCAGCAGCCCCCGGGTGGGTGAGCAGTTCTTC | CASSPRVGEQFF
TRBD1 | . | TRBJ1-1 | TRBV9 | TGTGCCAGCAGCCCCAAACAGGGGATCACTGAAGCTTTCTTT | CASSPKQGITEAFF
. | . | TRBJ2-5 | TRBV20-1 | TGCAGTGCTAGAGATTCCGGAGAGCAGTACTTC | CSARDSGEQYF
. | . | TRBJ2-1 | TRBV5-5 | TGTGCCAGCAGCTTGGGTGGGACATCCGGACCCCCCGAGCAGTTCTTC | CASSLGGTSGPPEQFF
. | . | TRBJ1-2 | TRBV7-3 | TGTGCCAGCAGCTTGGGAGGTTCCCCCTACCCGGGTGGCTACACCTTC | CASSLGGSPYPGGYTF
TRBD1 | few | TRBJ2-7 | TRBV5-5 | TGCGCCAGCAGCCAAGAGAGGACAGGGGGTTACGAGCAGTACTTC | CASSQERTGGYEQYF
. | once | TRBJ2-2 | TRBV7-6 | TGTGCCAGCAGCTTAGTCTTTTGGCAGGGTGGCGGGGAGCTGTTTTTT | CASSLVFWQGGGELFF
. | . | TRBJ2-1 | TRBV28 | TGTGCCAGCGTAATTAGGGGGGGTCCGGTCGATGAGCAGTTCTTC | CASVIRGGPVDEQFF
. | . | TRBJ2-7 | TRBV4-1 | TGCGCCAGCAGCCAAGCCCGCTCCTACGAGCAGTACTTC | CASSQARSYEQYF
TRBD2 | . | TRBJ2-7 | TRBV5-1 | TGCGCCAGCAGCTTGGAAGCGGGGGGGCTGGACGAGCAGTACTTC | CASSLEAGGLDEQYF
TRBD2 | . | TRBJ2-5 | TRBV28 | TGTGCCAGCAGTACTAGCGGGGGGGAGACCCAGTACTTC | CASSTSGGETQYF
TRBD1 | few | TRBJ2-4 | TRBV5-1 | TGCGCCAGCAGCTTGGGGACAGGGGGCCTCAAAAACATTCAGTACTTC | CASSLGTGGLKNIQYF
TRBD1 | . | TRBJ2-7 | TRBV10-3 | TGTGCCATCAATGAGGCCACAGGGGACGAGCAGTACTTC | CAINEATGDEQYF
. | once | TRBJ2-1 | TRBV7-9 | TGTGCCAGCAGCCCATTTAATGAGCAGTTCTTC | CASSPFNEQFF
. | . | TRBJ2-7 | TRBV14 | TGTGCCAGCAGCCAAGATGAAGCCTTGCCTTACGAGCAGTACTTC | CASSQDEALPYEQYF
. | . | TRBJ2-3 | TRBV7-9 | TGTGCCAGCAGCCAACTAGCGGTACAGGGGGATACGCAGTATTTT | CASSQLAVQGDTQYF
. | large | TRBJ2-3 | TRBV6-4 | TGTGCCAGCAGTGATGGAGGGGGCGGCACAGATACGCAGTATTTT | CASSDGGGGTDTQYF
TRBD1 | . | TRBJ1-4 | TRBV30 | TGTGCCTGGAGGACGCGACAGGGCCTGACTTATGAAAAACTGTTTTTT | CAWRTRQGLTYEKLFF
TRBD1 | medium-sized | TRBJ2-7 | TRBV13 | TGTGCCAGCAGCTTGGGACAGGGTGTCAACTACGAGCAGTACTTC | CASSLGQGVNYEQYF
TRBD1 | medium-sized | TRBJ1-6 | TRBV28 | TGTGCCAGCGGGCTCCGGGACAGATATTCACCCCTCCACTTT | CASGLRDRYSPLHF
. | once | TRBJ1-1 | TRBV19 | TGTGCCAGTAATTGGGCCGCGAACACTGAAGCTTTCTTT | CASNWAANTEAFF
. | many | TRBJ2-3 | TRBV6-1 | TGTGCCAGCAGTGAACTCGGGGGGCAGGGCACAGATACGCAGTATTTT | CASSELGGQGTDTQYF
TRBD1 | . | TRBJ1-4 | TRBV2 | TGTGCCAGCAGAAGGACAGGGGGGTTTGAAAAACTGTTTTTT | CASRRTGGFEKLFF
TRBD1 | . | TRBJ2-7 | TRBV16 | TGTGCCAGCAGCCGGGGACAGGGCGTCGAGCAGTACTTC | CASSRGQGVEQYF
. | medium-sized | TRBJ2-7 | TRBV7-9 | TGTGCCAGCAGCTTGGGACATAACCCCTACGAGCAGTACTTC | CASSLGHNPYEQYF
. | . | TRBJ2-7 | TRBV29-1 | TGCAGCGTTGAAGGCACAGGCATACGAGACGAGCAGTACTTC | CSVEGTGIRDEQYF
. | . | TRBJ1-2 | TRBV11-2 | TGTGCCAGCAGCCCCGCAGCGGCCAACTATGGCTACACCTTC | CASSPAAANYGYTF
TRBD1 | . | TRBJ2-2 | TRBV28 | TGTGCCAGCAGTCTCAGGGGGAGGGAGCTGTTTTTT | CASSLRGRELFF
. | many | TRBJ2-7 | TRBV1 | TGCACCAGCAGCCAAGACAGAGGTTACGAGCAGTACTTC | CTSSQDRGYEQYF